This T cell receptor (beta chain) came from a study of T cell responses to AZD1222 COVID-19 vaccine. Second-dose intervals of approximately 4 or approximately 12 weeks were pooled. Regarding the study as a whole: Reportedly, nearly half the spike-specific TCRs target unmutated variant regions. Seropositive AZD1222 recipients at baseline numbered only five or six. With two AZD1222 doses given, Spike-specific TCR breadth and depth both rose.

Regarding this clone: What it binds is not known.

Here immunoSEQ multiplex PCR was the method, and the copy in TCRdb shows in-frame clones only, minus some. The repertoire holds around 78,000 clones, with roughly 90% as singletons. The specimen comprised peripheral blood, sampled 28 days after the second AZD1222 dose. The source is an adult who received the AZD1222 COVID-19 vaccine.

The CDR3 loop reads CATGGKSGLRDTQYF. CDR3 nucleotide sequence: TGTGCCACTGGTGGGAAAAGCGGCTTACGAGATACGCAGTATTTT. This sequence joins TRBV6-6 and TRBJ2-3; D may be TRBD2 (5 bases). The CDR3 has 15 residues. V lost 10 bases, J lost 5 bases, and 22 bases lay in between. Germline CDR1 MNHNY, CDR2 SVGAGI (reference sequence).